This entry lists 31 T cell receptor beta chains sequenced from one sample in a study of T cells after yellow fever vaccination. TCRdb independently ran MiXCR on the 5' RACE reads; one entry per CDR3 protein. The data hold 150,000 to 200,000 distinct CDR3 sequences, with almost 7% observed a single time. The source was CD4+ T cells sorted from PBMCs, collected about 5 days after the first yellow fever vaccination. These receptors were obtained from a man in his late teens or twenties who received the YFV17D yellow fever vaccine.

This clonotype appeared many times. The chain joins TRBV24-1 to TRBJ2-2; D may be TRBD1 (6 bases). Germline V lookup: CDR1 KGHDR, CDR2 SFDVKD. V dropped 3 bases and J dropped 0 bases, with 13 bases sitting between them. The CDR3 is 17 residues long. This CDR3 reads CATSDQGTRANTGELFF. CDR3 DNA: TGTGCCACCAGTGATCAGGGGACGAGAGCGAACACCGGGGAGCTGTTTTTT.

The genes are TRBV7-2 and TRBJ1-4, with D unclear. CDR1 is SGHTA, CDR2 FQGNSA, per germline. The germline V and J ends were trimmed by 1 base and 4 bases, with 10 bases remaining between them. This CDR3 has 15 amino acids. The CDR3 spells CASSLVIRDNEKLFF. In DNA, the CDR3 is TGTGCCAGCAGCTTAGTCATCAGAGATAATGAAAAACTGTTTTTT.

This clonotype turned up a few times. The chain joins TRBV7-2 to TRBJ1-4, with 9 positions matching TRBD1. The CDR3 has 16 amino acids. Germline CDR1 is SGHTA and CDR2 is FQGNSA. After removal of 5 bases from V and 2 bases from J, the junction contained 6 bases not matched to a gene. The CDR3 spells CASSPHRGRTNEKLFF. CDR3 DNA: TGTGCCAGCAGCCCCCACAGGGGGCGGACTAATGAAAAACTGTTTTTT.

DNA of the CDR3: TGTGCCTGGAGTTGGGCAGGCGCTGAAGCTTTCTTT. This encodes CAWSWAGAEAFF. The genes are TRBV30 and TRBJ1-1, with unresolved D. In germline, CDR1 is GTSNPN, CDR2 SVGIG (reference sequence). Trimming took 2 bases from V and 6 from J, leaving 10 bases between them. The CDR3 consists of 12 residues.

The rearrangement uses TRBV5-6 and TRBJ2-1; D may be TRBD2 (6 bases). Germline-derived CDR1 and CDR2 are SGHDT and YYEEEE. The CDR3 extends over 15 amino acids. Trimming took off 4 bases at V and 1 base at J, with 12 bases between the two ends. CDR3: CASSGTSKSYNEQFF. The CDR3 DNA follows: TGTGCCAGCAGCGGAACTAGCAAGTCCTACAATGAGCAGTTCTTC. The full variable domain, rest sourced from reference TRBV5-6 and TRBJ2-1, is DAGVTQSPTHLIKTRGQQVTLRCSPKSGHDTVSWYQQALGQGPQFIFQYYEEEERQRGNFPDRFSGHQFPNYSSELNVNALLLGDSALYLCASSGTSKSYNEQFFGPGTRLTVL.

There are many counts of this clonotype. The chain has TRBV9 and TRBJ1-1, with D maybe TRBD1 (5 bases). V dropped 3 bases and J dropped 5 bases, with 20 bases sitting between them. The CDR3 sequence is 16 residues long. Germline values: CDR1 SGDLS, CDR2 YYNGEE. This chain's CDR3 is CASSARQGREGTEAFF. CDR3 sequence (DNA): TGTGCCAGCAGCGCCCGCCAGGGTAGGGAAGGGACTGAAGCTTTCTTT.

Regarding this clonotype: One end of the junction varies from germline; a read error may be responsible. For the CDR3, the DNA is TGCGCAAGCAGCTTGGGACATGAAAATGAAAAACTGTTTTTT. It codes for CASSLGHENEKLFF. The chain couples TRBV5-1 to TRBJ1-4; a weak D match, TRBD1 (6 bases). Germline V gene data show CDR1 as SGHRS and CDR2 as YFSETQ. The CDR3 has 14 residues. Full variable domain (rest looked up from reference TRBV5-1 and TRBJ1-4): KAGVTQTPRYLIKTRGQQVTLSCSPISGHRSVSWYQQTPGQGLQFLFEYFSETQRNKGNFPGRFSGRQFSNSRSEMNVSTLELGDSALYLCASSLGHENEKLFFGSGTQLSVL.

The gene calls are TRBV6-2 or TRBV6-3 and TRBJ1-1; 7 bases fit TRBD1. Germline assignment: CDR1 MNHEY and CDR2 SVGEGT. The CDR3 has 15 residues. V trimming: 2 bases; J trimming: 3 bases; junction bases outside the gene matches: 6. CDR3: CASSYRGGAHTEAFF. The CDR3 coding sequence is TGTGCCAGCAGTTACCGAGGGGGCGCTCACACTGAAGCTTTCTTT.

This clonotype occurred many times. Its ends do not fully match the called genes, so a read error is possible. The chain employs TRBV5-1 and TRBJ2-5; 8 bases fit TRBD2. Germline V gives CDR1 SGHRS, CDR2 YFSETQ. This CDR3 has 14 amino acids. The CDR3: CASSLAGPQETQYF. In nucleotides, the CDR3 is TGTGCCAGCAGCTTAGCGGGGCCCCAAGAGACCCAGTACTTC.

At least ten counts were recorded for this clonotype. V usage is TRBV5-4 and J usage is TRBJ2-3; 9 bases are a match to TRBD2. CDR1 and CDR2 (germline): SGHNT, YYREEE (reference sequence). The CDR3 extends over 14 amino acids. Germline trimming cut 2 bases from V and 6 bases from J; bases unmatched to any gene: 4. As DNA, the CDR3 is TGTGCCAGCAGCTTTAGCGGGAGTGCTGATACGCAGTATTTT. Amino acid sequence: CASSFSGSADTQYF.

Only a few counts were recorded for this clonotype. V usage is TRBV10-3 and J usage is TRBJ2-5, with 15 nucleotides matching TRBD2. The CDR3 contains 17 residues. V lost 8 bases, J lost 7 bases, and 14 bases stayed unmatched. In germline, CDR1 is ENHRY, CDR2 SYGVKD. Here the CDR3 reads CAIGSAGLAGGHGTQYF. DNA for the CDR3: TGTGCCATCGGATCGGCTGGACTAGCGGGGGGGCACGGGACCCAGTACTTC.

This clonotype was picked up many times. The chain combines TRBV6-5 with TRBJ2-1; D not resolved. CDR1 is MNHEY and CDR2 is SVGAGI in the germline V gene. The V and J ends lost 5 bases and 2 bases respectively, with 10 bases between them. This CDR3 has 14 amino acids. For the CDR3, the DNA is TGTGCCAGCAGTCTGAACCCGGCCTACAATGAGCAGTTCTTC. It specifies CASSLNPAYNEQFF.

The chain carries TRBV5-4 and TRBJ2-7, with TRBD1 matching 9 bases. Per germline, CDR1 SGHNT and CDR2 YYREEE (reference sequence). This CDR3 is 15 amino acids long. Losses at the gene ends were 2 bases for V and 3 bases for J; bases not matched to a gene: 6. The CDR3 sequence is CASSFWDRANYEQYF. CDR3 in DNA: TGTGCCAGCAGCTTTTGGGACAGGGCGAACTACGAGCAGTACTTC. Full variable domain (missing parts from reference TRBV5-4 and TRBJ2-7): ETGVTQSPTHLIKTRGQQVTLRCSSQSGHNTVSWYQQALGQGPQFIFQYYREEENGRGNFPPRFSGLQFPNYSSELNVNALELDDSALYLCASSFWDRANYEQYFGPGTRLTVT.

This clonotype was found many times. The rearrangement links TRBV20-1 to TRBJ1-1; the D gene is possibly TRBD1 (5 bases). There are 14 residues in the CDR3. Germline CDR1 is DFQATT and CDR2 is SNEGSKA (reference sequence). V was pared by 2 bases and J by 4 bases, with 14 bases between. The CDR3 sequence: CSARRRGPSTEAFF. CDR3 in DNA: TGCAGTGCTAGACGGCGGGGCCCGAGCACTGAAGCTTTCTTT.

There are many counts of this clonotype. The CDR3 nucleotides read TGTGCCAGCAGCTTACTTCGGGGGGAAACTTATGGCTACACCTTC. Protein: CASSLLRGETYGYTF. This rearrangement joins TRBV7-2 to TRBJ1-2; possible D gene TRBD1, 5 bases. Germline CDR1 is SGHTA and CDR2 is FQGNSA. There are 15 residues in the CDR3. V was pared by 2 bases and J by 5 bases, with 15 bases between.

This clonotype was counted ten times or more. The rearrangement links TRBV5-1 to TRBJ2-3; 12 bases match TRBD2. The CDR3 length is 16 residues. V dropped 4 bases and J dropped 2; count of bases not matched to a gene: 5. Germline CDR1 is SGHRS and CDR2 is YFSETQ. The CDR3 DNA reads as TGCGCCAGCAGCCTAGGACTAGCGGGGCCCACAGATACGCAGTATTTT. Translated: CASSLGLAGPTDTQYF.

This clonotype was picked up a small number of times. V gene TRBV18 combines with J gene TRBJ1-1; weak D call: TRBD1 (5 bases). Trimming pared 0 bases from V and 12 bases from J, leaving 26 bases between. Germline loops: CDR1 KGHSH, CDR2 LQKENI. The CDR3 has 17 amino acids. CDR3 protein: CASSPPGVRLAFFGTFF. The CDR3 DNA reads as TGTGCCAGCTCACCACCGGGGGTTAGATTGGCATTTTTCGGGACTTTCTTT.

This clonotype has a count of ten or more. CDR3 region: CASSQSRDSGEKLFF. CDR3 DNA sequence: TGTGCCAGCAGTCAAAGCCGAGACTCTGGTGAAAAACTGTTTTTT. The chain is built from TRBV3-1 and TRBJ1-4; no definite D call. The germline V gene has CDR1 LGHDT and CDR2 YNNKEL (reference sequence). V lost 6 bases, J lost 7 bases, and 18 bases lay in between. There are 15 residues in the CDR3.

This clonotype was found many times. The rearrangement links TRBV29-1 to TRBJ1-1; possibly TRBD1 for D (6 bases). The germline CDR1 and CDR2 sequences are SQVTM and ANQGSEA. The V end lost 7 bases, the J end lost 2 bases, and 20 bases lay between the germline ends. The CDR3 covers 15 residues. The CDR3 loop is CSAGTRVGGNTEAFF. The CDR3 nucleotides read TGCAGCGCCGGAACCCGAGTAGGGGGAAACACTGAAGCTTTCTTT.

This clonotype was found many times. The chain carries TRBV9 and TRBJ2-7; D remains unclear. Per the germline V gene, CDR1 is SGDLS and CDR2 is YYNGEE. V lost 3 bases and J lost 3, with 13 bases in between. The CDR3 sequence is 14 residues long. CDR3 residues: CASSAQKAGYEQYF. In DNA, the CDR3 is TGTGCCAGCAGCGCGCAAAAAGCCGGCTACGAGCAGTACTTC.

This clonotype has more than one count but fewer than ten. One end of the junction fails to match germline, which may point to a read error. The chain recombines TRBV19 with TRBJ1-1, with 7 bases identical to TRBD1. The germline V gene has CDR1 LNHDA and CDR2 SQIVND (reference sequence). CDR3 length: 12 residues. The CDR3 is CASSVRQGSRIF. CDR3 nucleotides: TGTGCCAGTAGCGTGAGACAGGGATCGCGGATCTTT. The complete variable domain, with remaining parts taken from reference TRBV19 and TRBJ1-1, reads DGGITQSPKYLFRKEGQNVTLSCEQNLNHDAMYWYRQDPGQGLRLIYYSQIVNDFQKGDIAEGYSVSREKKESFPLTVTSAQKNPTAFYLCASSVRQGSRIFGQGTRLTVV.

V gene TRBV20-1 combines with J gene TRBJ1-1; the D gene is possibly TRBD1 (5 bases). V was pared by 3 bases and J by 1 base, with 12 bases between. Looked up from germline, CDR1 is DFQATT and CDR2 is SNEGSKA (reference sequence). The CDR3 runs to 14 residues. The CDR3 protein is CSARTVRGNTEAFF. CDR3 in DNA: TGCAGTGCTAGGACCGTTAGGGGGAACACTGAAGCTTTCTTT.

This clonotype was detected ten times or more. V gene TRBV5-1 combines with J gene TRBJ2-3; D remains ambiguous. CDR1 is SGHRS, CDR2 YFSETQ, per germline. Trimming stripped 2 bases from V and 0 bases from J, with 7 bases between. CDR3 size: 14 residues. The CDR3 sequence is CASSLFFSTDTQYF. Here the CDR3 DNA reads TGCGCCAGCAGCTTATTTTTTAGCACAGATACGCAGTATTTT.

This clonotype was detected ten times or more. The chain recombines TRBV7-9 with TRBJ2-1, with D possibly matching TRBD1 (6 bases). Germline-derived CDR1 and CDR2 are SEHNR and FQNEAQ (reference sequence). CDR3 length: 14 residues. Trimming took off 6 bases at V and 5 bases at J, with 14 bases between the two ends. The CDR3 here is CASRSRQEDNEQFF. CDR3 DNA: TGTGCCAGCAGATCGAGACAGGAGGACAATGAGCAGTTCTTC.

V is TRBV6-2 or TRBV6-3 and J is TRBJ2-3, with 7 bases aligning to TRBD2. Germline V gene data show CDR1 as MNHEY and CDR2 as SVGEGT. This CDR3 is 14 amino acids long. V shed 6 bases and J 9 bases; nucleotides not matched to a gene: 12. The CDR3 DNA reads TGTGCCAGCAGACTAGCGAGGGACGTGGGAACGCAGTATTTT. Its protein product is CASRLARDVGTQYF.

This clonotype was picked up many times. This rearrangement joins TRBV5-1 to TRBJ2-5; 7 bases fit TRBD2. Per the germline V gene, CDR1 is SGHRS and CDR2 is YFSETQ. The CDR3 sequence is 14 residues long. Germline trimming cut 5 bases from V and 7 bases from J; bases unmatched to any gene: 11. DNA of the CDR3: TGCGCCAGCAGGTCACTAAGCGGGGAAGGGACCCAGTACTTC. Translation gives CASRSLSGEGTQYF.

There are many counts of this clonotype. The gene calls are TRBV18 and TRBJ1-6, with TRBD1 matching over 7 bases. Germline V lookup: CDR1 KGHSH, CDR2 LQKENI. The junction had 7 bases not matched to a gene; V was cut back by 0 bases and J by 8 bases. The CDR3 is made up of 16 amino acids. The CDR3 nucleotides are TGTGCCAGCTCACCACCAACAGGGGCAAGGGATTCACCCCTCCACTTT. Translating gives CASSPPTGARDSPLHF.

The table lists this clonotype with many counts. This sequence joins TRBV7-2 and TRBJ2-7, with D perhaps assigned TRBD1 or TRBD2 (5 bases each). The V gene lost 1 base and the J gene lost 3 bases, with 10 bases spanning the gap. Per germline, CDR1 SGHTA and CDR2 FQGNSA. The CDR3 has 14 amino acids. CDR3 nucleotide sequence: TGTGCCAGCAGCTTAGTAAGGGGAGACTACGAGCAGTACTTC. It specifies CASSLVRGDYEQYF. Full variable domain (outside the CDR3, taken from reference TRBV7-2 and TRBJ2-7): GAGVSQSPSNKVTEKGKDVELRCDPISGHTALYWYRQSLGQGLEFLIYFQGNSAPDKSGLPSDRFSAERTGGSVSTLTIQRTQQEDSAVYLCASSLVRGDYEQYFGPGTRLTVT.

This clonotype appeared a few times. V usage is TRBV5-4 and J usage is TRBJ2-1, with 9 positions matching TRBD1. The CDR3 has 15 amino acids. Germline V lookup: CDR1 SGHNT, CDR2 YYREEE (reference sequence). The V gene end was trimmed by 3 bases and the J gene end by 4 bases; junction bases not matched to a gene: 5. The CDR3 nucleotides are TGTGCCAGCAGCTGGGACAGGGAGTTTTACAATGAGCAGTTCTTC. It encodes CASSWDREFYNEQFF.

This clonotype has a count of ten or more. The gene calls are TRBV6-4 and TRBJ2-3, with D possibly TRBD2 on 5 matching bases. CDR1 MRHNA and CDR2 SNTAGT come from the germline V gene. The CDR3 covers 14 residues. V was pared by 4 bases and J by 4 bases, with 12 bases between. The CDR3 bases are TGTGCCAGCAGTGTCGGCTACGGGGCAGATACGCAGTATTTT. Encoded protein: CASSVGYGADTQYF.

This clonotype showed up just a few times. The rearrangement joins TRBV18 to TRBJ2-5, with D possibly being TRBD2 (5 bases). Germline assignment: CDR1 KGHSH and CDR2 LQKENI. The ends were cut back, 3 bases at V and 1 base at J, with 6 bases in the middle. This CDR3 spans 13 amino acids. The CDR3 DNA reads as TGTGCCAGCTCACCGGACTTCCAAGAGACCCAGTACTTC. Its protein product is CASSPDFQETQYF.